A selection of T cell receptor beta chains follows, all from one sample in a study of cytomegalovirus exposure and HLA in healthy donors. Using immunoSEQ multiplex PCR, the repertoire was profiled, and TCRdb retains in-frame clones only, with some absent. There are 150,000 to 200,000 clones in the sample; over 70% occur only once, and 1.4% lies in the top ten. Source material: PBMCs. The receptors originated from a man between 18 and 29 years old in good health and CMV-seronegative. CDR3s include the opening cysteine and the closing phenylalanine or tryptophan. D genes are given only for firm matches. Rows give clone size only sometimes, using once, few, many, or a class for an expanded clone.

cdr3_length,clone_size,v_call,d_call,j_call,cdr3_aa,cdr3_nt
18,.,TRBV30,.,TRBJ2-3,CAWSVRRSDSGGPDTQYF,TGTGCCTGGAGTGTGAGGAGGTCGGACTCCGGGGGTCCAGATACGCAGTATTTT
11,.,TRBV6-6,.,TRBJ1-2,CASSTDKLDTF,TGTGCCAGCAGTACAGACAAGCTTGACACCTTC
15,.,TRBV5-8,TRBD1,TRBJ2-1,CASRRTRQGAVEQFF,TGTGCCAGCAGGCGAACACGACAGGGGGCCGTTGAGCAGTTCTTC
15,.,TRBV5-5,TRBD2,TRBJ2-1,CASSLTSGRHNEQFF,TGTGCCAGCAGCCTAACTAGCGGGAGGCACAATGAGCAGTTCTTC
15,.,TRBV7-2,.,TRBJ2-7,CASGVGGIVGHEQYF,TGTGCCAGCGGGGTGGGCGGGATAGTCGGCCACGAGCAGTACTTC
15,.,TRBV18,.,TRBJ1-1,CASSPAGEINTEAFF,TGTGCCAGCTCACCCGCAGGGGAGATAAACACTGAAGCTTTCTTT
16,once,TRBV14,TRBD1,TRBJ2-7,CASSQMPGQGLHEQYF,TGTGCCAGCAGCCAGATGCCGGGACAGGGGCTGCACGAGCAGTACTTC
13,.,TRBV30,TRBD1,TRBJ1-3,CAWKQGAGNTIYF,TGTGCCTGGAAACAGGGGGCCGGAAACACCATATATTTT
18,.,TRBV11-3,TRBD1,TRBJ2-2,CASSDCSGTGANTGELFF,TGTGCCAGCAGCGACTGTAGTGGGACAGGGGCGAACACCGGGGAGCTGTTTTTT
16,few,TRBV7-9,TRBD2,TRBJ2-2,CASSLAAGVGGGELFF,TGTGCCAGCAGCTTAGCAGCGGGAGTAGGCGGCGGGGAGCTGTTTTTT
14,.,TRBV4-3,.,TRBJ2-5,CASSQHRTQETQYF,TGCGCCAGCAGCCAACACAGAACCCAAGAGACCCAGTACTTC
14,.,TRBV13,TRBD1,TRBJ1-1,CASSLGDRDGEAFF,TGTGCCAGTAGCTTAGGGGACAGGGACGGTGAAGCTTTCTTT
17,.,TRBV11-2,.,TRBJ2-1,CASSKRLRMGSYNEQFF,TGTGCCAGCAGCAAAAGACTCCGTATGGGCTCCTACAATGAGCAGTTCTTC
15,.,TRBV6-6,.,TRBJ2-1,CASSYFAGTYNEQFF,TGTGCCAGCAGTTACTTTGCGGGTACCTACAATGAGCAGTTCTTC
15,.,TRBV7-9,.,TRBJ2-7,CASSRLGQRPYEQYF,TGTGCCAGCAGTAGACTCGGACAGCGACCCTACGAGCAGTACTTC
13,.,TRBV10-3,TRBD2,TRBJ2-7,CAISPGLGWEQYF,TGTGCCATCAGTCCGGGACTAGGGTGGGAGCAGTACTTC
16,once,TRBV27,TRBD2,TRBJ2-3,CASSFLRGVRTDTQYF,TGTGCCAGCAGTTTTTTGCGGGGGGTCCGCACAGATACGCAGTATTTT
15,.,TRBV7-9,.,TRBJ1-6,CASRPDNLYNSPLHF,TGTGCCAGCAGACCGGACAACCTCTATAATTCACCCCTCCACTTT
12,.,TRBV30,.,TRBJ2-7,CAWSGQGYEQYF,TGTGCCTGGAGTGGGCAGGGCTACGAGCAGTACTTC
14,.,TRBV7-2,.,TRBJ1-1,CASSFGRAGTEAFF,TGTGCCAGCAGCTTTGGTAGGGCGGGCACTGAAGCTTTCTTT
16,.,TRBV5-5,TRBD2,TRBJ2-5,CASSILGGGAEGTQYF,TGTGCCAGCAGCATCCTCGGCGGGGGGGCCGAGGGGACCCAGTACTTC
12,few,TRBV5-4,.,TRBJ1-6,CASSPADSPLHF,TGTGCCAGCAGCCCAGCGGATTCACCCCTCCACTTT